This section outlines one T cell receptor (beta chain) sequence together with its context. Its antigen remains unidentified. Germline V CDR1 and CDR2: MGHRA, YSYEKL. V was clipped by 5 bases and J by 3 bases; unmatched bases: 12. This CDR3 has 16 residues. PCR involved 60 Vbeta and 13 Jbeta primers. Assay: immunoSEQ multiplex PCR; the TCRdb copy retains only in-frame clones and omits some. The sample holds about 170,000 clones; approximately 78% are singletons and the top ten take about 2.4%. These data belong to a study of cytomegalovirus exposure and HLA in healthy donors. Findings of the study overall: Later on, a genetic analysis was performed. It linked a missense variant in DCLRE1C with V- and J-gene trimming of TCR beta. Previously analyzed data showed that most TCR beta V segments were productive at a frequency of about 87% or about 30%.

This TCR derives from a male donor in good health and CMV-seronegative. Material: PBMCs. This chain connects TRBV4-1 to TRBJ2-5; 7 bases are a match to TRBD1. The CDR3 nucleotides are TGCGCCAGCAGCGATCTTTATCGACAGGGCGAAGAGACCCAGTACTTC. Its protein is CASSDLYRQGEETQYF.